A selection of T cell receptor beta chains follows, all from one sample in a study of T cells in Graves' hyperthyroidism and ophthalmopathy. TCRdb recomputed calls from the multiplex PCR reads with MiXCR, one row per CDR3 protein. The data hold a few hundred thousand distinct CDR3 sequences, with about 13% observed a single time. The source material was blood. These receptors originate from a woman under 30 with Graves' hyperthyroidism. CDR3s leave out the opening cysteine and the closing phenylalanine or tryptophan. The order of the fields is V gene, J gene, CDR3 protein.

V: TRBV7-2
J: TRBJ1-1
CDR3: ASSLGVYSTEAF

V: TRBV12-3/TRBV12-4
J: TRBJ2-7
CDR3: ASSNTPTYEQY

V: TRBV30
J: TRBJ2-4
CDR3: AWSASGRATAKNIQY

V: TRBV30
J: TRBJ1-3
CDR3: AWSLGAGNTIY

V: TRBV9
J: TRBJ2-3
CDR3: ASSVGLAGDTDTQY

V: TRBV29-1
J: TRBJ1-2
CDR3: SVAGQSSGYT

V: TRBV27
J: TRBJ2-7
CDR3: ASSFAGVDEQY

V: TRBV20-1
J: TRBJ2-1
CDR3: SASDRAGYNEQF

V: TRBV19
J: TRBJ1-1
CDR3: ASSTRGPRGTEAF

V: TRBV12-3/TRBV12-4
J: TRBJ2-7
CDR3: ASSFRGQRTYEQY

V: TRBV13
J: TRBJ2-2
CDR3: ASSLMLLAGGPGTGELF

V: TRBV20-1
J: TRBJ2-1
CDR3: SARDSGGWSYNEQF

V: TRBV7-8
J: TRBJ1-1
CDR3: ASSLADSPTEAF

V: TRBV20-1
J: TRBJ1-5
CDR3: SASWRSRSKSNQPQH